This T cell receptor beta chain was obtained from a study of cytomegalovirus exposure and HLA in healthy donors. The study, taken as a whole, reports: Researchers counted 164 TCR beta chains as cytomegalovirus-associated. It was likely that a cluster of highly shared sequence variants was a sequencing artifact. At a 0.05 false discovery rate, a later analysis found around 15,000 TCR beta sequences to be associated with HLA alleles.

This clone appeared a single time. Its antigen is not known. Researchers ran the PCR with 60 Vbeta and 13 Jbeta primers. The authors' processing: Tens of millions of unique TCR beta chains, around 10 million of them shared, were counted by a later analysis. Profiling relied on immunoSEQ multiplex PCR, and the TCRdb table lists in-frame clones only, not all of them. Clone size and the V and J calls come from that table; the DNA yielded D and trimming. The sample lists fewer than 180,000 clones, about four fifths occurring once. The CDR3 totals 19 residues. The germline CDR1 and CDR2 sequences are LGHNA and YNFKEQ. With V trimmed by 0 bases and J by 3 bases, 13 bases remained unmatched.

This clonotype was obtained from a man aged 50-59 years in good health and CMV-seropositive. The specimen sequenced was PBMCs. This chain uses TRBV4-2 with TRBJ2-3, with 9 positions matching TRBD1. DNA of the CDR3: TGTGCCAGCAGCCAAGAGTGGAGGCCGGGACAGGGACGTACAGATACGCAGTATTTT. Amino acids: CASSQEWRPGQGRTDTQYF.